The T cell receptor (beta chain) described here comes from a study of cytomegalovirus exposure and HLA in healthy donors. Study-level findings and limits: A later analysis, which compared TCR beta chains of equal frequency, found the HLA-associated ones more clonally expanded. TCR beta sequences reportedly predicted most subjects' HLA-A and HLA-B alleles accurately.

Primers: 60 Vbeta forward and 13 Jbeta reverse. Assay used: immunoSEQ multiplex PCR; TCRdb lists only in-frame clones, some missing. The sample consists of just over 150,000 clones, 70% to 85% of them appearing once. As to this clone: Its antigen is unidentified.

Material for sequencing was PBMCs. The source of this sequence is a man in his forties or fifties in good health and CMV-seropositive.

CDR3 protein: CASSPAGTGVGEQFF. CDR3 coding DNA: TGTGCCAGCAGCCCCGCCGGGACAGGGGTGGGGGAGCAGTTCTTC. The chain couples TRBV9 to TRBJ2-1; 10 bases line up with TRBD1. The germline V gene has CDR1 SGDLS and CDR2 YYNGEE. The CDR3 contains 15 residues. J was trimmed by 10 bases and V by 4 bases; bases with no gene match: 11.